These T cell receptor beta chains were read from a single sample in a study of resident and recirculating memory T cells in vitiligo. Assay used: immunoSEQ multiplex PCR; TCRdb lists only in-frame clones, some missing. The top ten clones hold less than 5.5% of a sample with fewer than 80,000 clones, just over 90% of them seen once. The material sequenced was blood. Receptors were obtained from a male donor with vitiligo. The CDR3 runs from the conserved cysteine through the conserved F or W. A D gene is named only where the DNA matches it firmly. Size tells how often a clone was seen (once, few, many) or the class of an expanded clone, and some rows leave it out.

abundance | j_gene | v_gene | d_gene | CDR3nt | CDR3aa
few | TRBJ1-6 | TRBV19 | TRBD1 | TGTGCCAGTAGGGACAGGGGGTCACCCCTCCACTTT | CASRDRGSPLHF
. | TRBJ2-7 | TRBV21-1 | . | TGTGCCAGCAGTTCGCGGGGGCAGTACTTC | CASSSRGQYF
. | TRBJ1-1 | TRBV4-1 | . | TGCGCCAGCAGCCAAGTCCTCCCAGGGGCTGAAGCTTTCTTT | CASSQVLPGAEAFF
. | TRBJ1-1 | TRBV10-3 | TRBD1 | TGTGCCATCAGAGGGGACAGGAACACTGAAGCTTTCTTT | CAIRGDRNTEAFF
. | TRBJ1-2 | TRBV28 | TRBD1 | TGTGCCAGCAGCCCGGACAGGAGGAGGGGCTACACCTTC | CASSPDRRRGYTF
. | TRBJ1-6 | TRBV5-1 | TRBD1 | TGCGCCAGCTCAGCGGGACAGGACTTAATTTCACCCCTCCACTTT | CASSAGQDLISPLHF
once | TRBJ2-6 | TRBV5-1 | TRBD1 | TGCGCCAGCAGCTTCCTCCTCGGGACAGGGGTCTTTGGGGCCAACGTCCTGACTTTC | CASSFLLGTGVFGANVLTF
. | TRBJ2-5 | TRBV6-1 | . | TGTGCCAGCAGTGAAGCGCTAGGAGGGGGCTCAGAGACCCAGTACTTC | CASSEALGGGSETQYF
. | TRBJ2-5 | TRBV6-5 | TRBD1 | TGTGCCAGCAGTTACACGCGACAGGGGGGGAGGGAGACCCAGTACTTC | CASSYTRQGGRETQYF
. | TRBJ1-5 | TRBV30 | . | TGTGCCTGGAGTGTACAGGGAAATCAGCCCCAGCATTTT | CAWSVQGNQPQHF